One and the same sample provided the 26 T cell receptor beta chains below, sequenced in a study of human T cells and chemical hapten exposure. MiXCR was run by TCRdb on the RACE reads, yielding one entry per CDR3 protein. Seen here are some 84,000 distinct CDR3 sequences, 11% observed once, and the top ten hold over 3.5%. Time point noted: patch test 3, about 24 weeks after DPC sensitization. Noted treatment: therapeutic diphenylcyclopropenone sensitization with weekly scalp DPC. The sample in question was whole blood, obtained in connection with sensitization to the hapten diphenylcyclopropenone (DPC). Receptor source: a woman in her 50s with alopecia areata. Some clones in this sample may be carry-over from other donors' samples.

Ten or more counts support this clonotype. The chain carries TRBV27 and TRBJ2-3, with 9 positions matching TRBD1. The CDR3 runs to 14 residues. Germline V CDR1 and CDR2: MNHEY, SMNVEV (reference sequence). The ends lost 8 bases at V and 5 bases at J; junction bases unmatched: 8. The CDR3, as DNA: TGTGCCAGCCGGTGGGGACAGGGAGGAGATACGCAGTATTTT. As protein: CASRWGQGGDTQYF.

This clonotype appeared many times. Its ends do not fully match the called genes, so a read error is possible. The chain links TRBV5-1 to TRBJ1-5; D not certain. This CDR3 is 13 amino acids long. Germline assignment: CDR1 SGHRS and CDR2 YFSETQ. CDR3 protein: CASSLDSYQPQHF. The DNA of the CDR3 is TGCGCCAGCAGCTTGGATAGCTATCAGCCCCAGCATTTT. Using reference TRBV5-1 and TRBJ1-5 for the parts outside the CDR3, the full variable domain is KAGVTQTPRYLIKTRGQQVTLSCSPISGHRSVSWYQQTPGQGLQFLFEYFSETQRNKGNFPGRFSGRQFSNSRSEMNVSTLELGDSALYLCASSLDSYQPQHFGDGTRLSIL.

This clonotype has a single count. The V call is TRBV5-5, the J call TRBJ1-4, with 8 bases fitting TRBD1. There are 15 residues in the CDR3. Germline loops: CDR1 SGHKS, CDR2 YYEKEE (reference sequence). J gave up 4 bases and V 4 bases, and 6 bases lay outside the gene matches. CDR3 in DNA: TGTGCCAGCAGCGGGGGACAGGTCCTTAATGAAAAACTGTTTTTT. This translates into CASSGGQVLNEKLFF.

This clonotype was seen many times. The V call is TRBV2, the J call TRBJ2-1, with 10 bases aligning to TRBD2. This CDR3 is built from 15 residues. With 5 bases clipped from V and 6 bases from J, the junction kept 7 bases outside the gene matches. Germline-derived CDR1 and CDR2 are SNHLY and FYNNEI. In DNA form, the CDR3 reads TGTGCCAGCAGTACGCTAGCGGGAGTAGGCAATGAGCAGTTCTTC. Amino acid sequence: CASSTLAGVGNEQFF.

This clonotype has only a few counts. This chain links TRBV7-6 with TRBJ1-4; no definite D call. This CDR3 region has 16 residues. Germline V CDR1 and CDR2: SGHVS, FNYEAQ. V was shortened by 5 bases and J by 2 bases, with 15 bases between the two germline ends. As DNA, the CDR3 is TGTGCCAGCAGCCCCGGCCCGGGCTTGACTAATGAAAAACTGTTTTTT. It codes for CASSPGPGLTNEKLFF.

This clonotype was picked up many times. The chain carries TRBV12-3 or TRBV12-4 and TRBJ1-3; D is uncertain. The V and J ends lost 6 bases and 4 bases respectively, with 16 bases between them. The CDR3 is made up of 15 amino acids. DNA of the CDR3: TGTGCCAGCAGGGCTCGTACGGCAGCGGGAAACACCATATATTTT. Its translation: CASRARTAAGNTIYF.

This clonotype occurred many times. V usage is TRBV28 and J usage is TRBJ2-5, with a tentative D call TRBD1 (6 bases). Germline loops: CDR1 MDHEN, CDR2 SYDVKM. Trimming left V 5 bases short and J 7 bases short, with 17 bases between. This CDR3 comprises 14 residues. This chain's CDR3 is CASSTRDITRTQYF. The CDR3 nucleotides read TGTGCCAGCAGTACCCGGGACATTACAAGGACCCAGTACTTC.

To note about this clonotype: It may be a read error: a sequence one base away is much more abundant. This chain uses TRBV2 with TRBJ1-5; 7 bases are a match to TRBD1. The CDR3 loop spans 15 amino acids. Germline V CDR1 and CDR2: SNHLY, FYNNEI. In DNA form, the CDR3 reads TGTGCCAGCAGTTTGGACAGGCATAGCAATCAGCACCAGCATTTT. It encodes CASSLDRHSNQHQHF.

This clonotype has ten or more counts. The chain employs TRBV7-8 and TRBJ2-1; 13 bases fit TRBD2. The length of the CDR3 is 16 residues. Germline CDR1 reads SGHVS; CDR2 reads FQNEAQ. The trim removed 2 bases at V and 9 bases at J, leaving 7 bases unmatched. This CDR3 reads CASSLTGLAGDPEQFF. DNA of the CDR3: TGTGCCAGCAGCTTAACCGGACTAGCGGGAGATCCTGAGCAGTTCTTC.

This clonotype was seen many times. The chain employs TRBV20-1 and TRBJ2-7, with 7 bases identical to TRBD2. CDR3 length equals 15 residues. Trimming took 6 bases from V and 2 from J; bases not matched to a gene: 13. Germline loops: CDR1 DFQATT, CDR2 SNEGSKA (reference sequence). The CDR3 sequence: CSAELPDGTTYEQYF. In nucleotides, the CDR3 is TGCAGTGCCGAGTTACCAGACGGGACTACCTACGAGCAGTACTTC.

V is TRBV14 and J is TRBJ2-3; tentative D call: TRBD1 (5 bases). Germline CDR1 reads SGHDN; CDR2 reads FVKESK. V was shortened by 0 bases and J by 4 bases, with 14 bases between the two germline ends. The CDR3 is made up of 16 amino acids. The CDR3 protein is CASSQDTGVFADTQYF. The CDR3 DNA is TGTGCCAGCAGCCAAGATACAGGAGTTTTCGCAGATACGCAGTATTTT. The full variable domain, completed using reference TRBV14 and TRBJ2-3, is EAGVTQFPSHSVIEKGQTVTLRCDPISGHDNLYWYRRVMGKEIKFLLHFVKESKQDESGMPNNRFLAERTGGTYSTLKVQPAELEDSGVYFCASSQDTGVFADTQYFGPGTRLTVL.

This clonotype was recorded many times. The CDR3 is CASSYGTGSNYGYTF. The CDR3 DNA reads TGTGCCAGCAGTTACGGGACAGGCAGTAACTATGGCTACACCTTC. The rearrangement links TRBV6-5 to TRBJ1-2; TRBD1 aligns across 8 bases. The CDR3 loop spans 15 amino acids. Germline V gives CDR1 MNHEY, CDR2 SVGAGI. The V segment lost 2 bases and the J segment 1 base; nucleotides outside the gene matches: 3.

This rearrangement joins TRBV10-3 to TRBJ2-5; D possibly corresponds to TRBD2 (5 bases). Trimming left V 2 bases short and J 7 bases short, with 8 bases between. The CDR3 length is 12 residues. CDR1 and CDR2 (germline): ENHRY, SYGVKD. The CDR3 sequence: CAISEERLTQYF. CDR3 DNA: TGTGCCATCAGTGAGGAGCGGCTGACCCAGTACTTC.

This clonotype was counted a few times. The CDR3 coding sequence is TGCAGTGCTAGGCCCGCTACAGGAAGAACTAATGAAAAACTGTTTTTT. It translates to CSARPATGRTNEKLFF. The chain employs TRBV20-1 and TRBJ1-4, with D perhaps TRBD1 (5 bases). Germline CDR1 DFQATT, CDR2 SNEGSKA (reference sequence). The CDR3 extends over 16 amino acids. The V gene lost 3 bases and the J gene lost 1 base, with 15 bases spanning the gap.

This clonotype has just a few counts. CDR3 sequence (DNA): TGTGCTAGTGGGGAACGGCTCGGGGGGTACAATGAGCAGTTCTTC. This encodes CASGERLGGYNEQFF. This chain links TRBV12-5 with TRBJ2-1, with TRBD2 identical over 7 bases. The CDR3 is made up of 15 amino acids. V shed 6 bases and J 4 bases; nucleotides not matched to a gene: 9. Germline CDR1 LGHNT, CDR2 FRNRAP.

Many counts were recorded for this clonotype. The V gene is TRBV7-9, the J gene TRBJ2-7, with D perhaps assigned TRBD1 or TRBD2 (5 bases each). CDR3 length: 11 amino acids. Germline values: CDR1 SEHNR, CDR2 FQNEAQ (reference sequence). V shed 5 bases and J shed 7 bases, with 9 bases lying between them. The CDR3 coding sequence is TGTGCCAGCAGCCCCTGGGGGGAGCAGTACTTC. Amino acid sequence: CASSPWGEQYF.

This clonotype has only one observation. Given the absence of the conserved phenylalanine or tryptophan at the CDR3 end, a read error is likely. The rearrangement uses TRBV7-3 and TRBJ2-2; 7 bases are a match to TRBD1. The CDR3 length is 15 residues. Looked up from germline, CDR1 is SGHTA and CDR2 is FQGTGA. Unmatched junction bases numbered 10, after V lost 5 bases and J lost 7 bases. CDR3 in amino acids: CASSQSIQGHGELFI. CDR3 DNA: TGTGCCAGCAGCCAATCCATACAGGGGCACGGGGAGCTGTTTATT.

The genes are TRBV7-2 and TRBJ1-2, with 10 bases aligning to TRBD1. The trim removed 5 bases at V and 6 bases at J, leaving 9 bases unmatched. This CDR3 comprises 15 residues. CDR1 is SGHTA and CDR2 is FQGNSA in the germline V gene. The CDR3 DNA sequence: TGTGCCAGCAGCCTCCTGACAGGGGGCAGGGATGGCTACACCTTC. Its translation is CASSLLTGGRDGYTF.

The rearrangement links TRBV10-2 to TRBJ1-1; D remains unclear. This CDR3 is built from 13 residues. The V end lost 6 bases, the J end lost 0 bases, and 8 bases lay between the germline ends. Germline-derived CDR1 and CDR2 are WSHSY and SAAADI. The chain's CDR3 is CASRANMNTEAFF. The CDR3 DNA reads TGCGCCAGCAGGGCAAACATGAACACTGAAGCTTTCTTT.

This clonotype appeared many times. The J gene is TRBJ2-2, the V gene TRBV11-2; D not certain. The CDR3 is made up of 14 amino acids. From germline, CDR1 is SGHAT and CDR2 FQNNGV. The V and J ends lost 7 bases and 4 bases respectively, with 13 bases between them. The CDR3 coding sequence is TGTGCCAGCACCGAAGGGATGAGCACCGGGGAGCTGTTTTTT. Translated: CASTEGMSTGELFF.

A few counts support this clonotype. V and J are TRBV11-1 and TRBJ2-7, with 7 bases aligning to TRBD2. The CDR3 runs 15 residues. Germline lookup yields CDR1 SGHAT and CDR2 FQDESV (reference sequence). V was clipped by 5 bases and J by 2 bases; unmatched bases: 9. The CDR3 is CASSPRTSLTYEQYF. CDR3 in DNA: TGTGCCAGCAGCCCGAGGACTAGTCTAACCTACGAGCAGTACTTC.

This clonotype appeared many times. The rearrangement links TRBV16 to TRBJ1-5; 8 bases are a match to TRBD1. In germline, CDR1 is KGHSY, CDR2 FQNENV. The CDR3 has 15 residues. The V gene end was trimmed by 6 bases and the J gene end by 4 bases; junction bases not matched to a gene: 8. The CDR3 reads CASSHRDRLNQPQHF. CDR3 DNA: TGTGCCAGCAGTCACCGGGACAGGCTTAATCAGCCCCAGCATTTT. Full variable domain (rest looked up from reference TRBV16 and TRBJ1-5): GEEVAQTPKHLVRGEGQKAKLYCAPIKGHSYVFWYQQVLKNEFKFLISFQNENVFDETGMPKERFSAKCLPNSPCSLEIQATKLEDSAVYFCASSHRDRLNQPQHFGDGTRLSIL.

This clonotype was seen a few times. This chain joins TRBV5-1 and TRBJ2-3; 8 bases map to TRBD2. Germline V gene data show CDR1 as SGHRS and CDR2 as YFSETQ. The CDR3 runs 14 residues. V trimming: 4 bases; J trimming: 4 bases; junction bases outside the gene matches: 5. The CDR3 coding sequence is TGCGCCAGCAGCCCGACTAGCGAACCAGATACGCAGTATTTT. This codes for CASSPTSEPDTQYF.

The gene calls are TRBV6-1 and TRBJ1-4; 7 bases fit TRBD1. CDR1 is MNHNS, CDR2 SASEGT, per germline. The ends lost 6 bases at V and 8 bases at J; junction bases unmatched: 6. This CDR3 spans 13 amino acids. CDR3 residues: CASSPDRVEKLFF. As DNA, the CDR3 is TGTGCCAGCAGCCCTGACAGGGTGGAAAAACTGTTTTTT.

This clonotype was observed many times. CDR3 DNA: TGTGCCAGCAGTTCCACCCAAACAGGGAATAGCAATCAGCCCCAGCATTTT. Translating gives CASSSTQTGNSNQPQHF. This chain links TRBV6-6 with TRBJ1-5; perhaps TRBD1 as D (6 bases). The CDR3 sequence is 17 residues long. The germline V gene encodes CDR1 MNHNY and CDR2 SVGAGI (reference sequence). Trimming stripped 4 bases from V and 0 bases from J, with 16 bases between.

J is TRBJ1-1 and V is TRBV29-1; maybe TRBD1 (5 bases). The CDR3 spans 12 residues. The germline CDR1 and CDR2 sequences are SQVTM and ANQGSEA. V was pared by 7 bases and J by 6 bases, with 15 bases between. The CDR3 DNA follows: TGCAGCGCCGGATCGTGGGGCCCTGAAGCTTTCTTT. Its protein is CSAGSWGPEAFF. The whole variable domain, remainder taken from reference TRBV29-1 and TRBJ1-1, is SAVISQKPSRDICQRGTSLTIQCQVDSQVTMMFWYRQQPGQSLTLIATANQGSEATYESGFVIDKFPISRPNLTFSTLTVSNMSPEDSSIYLCSAGSWGPEAFFGQGTRLTVV.